The clone carrying this T cell receptor (beta chain) was seen once. This CDR3 is 15 amino acids long. The V gene lost 1 base and the J gene lost 5 bases, with 14 bases spanning the gap. Germline CDR1 SGHVS, CDR2 FNYEAQ. The data were obtained in a study of technical replicates of blood from a handful of donors. The method was immunoSEQ multiplex PCR; TCRdb's version includes in-frame clones alone and lacks a portion of them. Of tens of thousands of clones listed, around 94% were seen once; the top ten hold 0.3% to 0.5%. This sequence was found in a human donor in good health. The material sequenced was T cells isolated from PBMCs. The chain combines TRBV7-6 with TRBJ2-5, with D maybe TRBD1 (6 bases). This chain's CDR3 is CASSLVDRTGETQYF. The CDR3, as DNA: TGTGCCAGCAGCTTAGTTGACAGGACCGGGGAGACCCAGTACTTC.